A selection of T cell receptor beta chains follows, all from one sample in a study of cytomegalovirus exposure and HLA in healthy donors. The method was immunoSEQ multiplex PCR; TCRdb's version includes in-frame clones alone and lacks a portion of them. This sample has about 190,000 clones, with roughly 76% found just once. Sequencing used PBMCs. Source of these receptors: a man between 35 and 55 years old in good health and CMV-seropositive. CDR3s include the opening cysteine and the closing phenylalanine or tryptophan.

j_call v_call cdr3_aa
TRBJ2-7 TRBV28 CASSLGAFREGWEQYF
TRBJ2-4 TRBV6-6 CASSVAGASAKNIQYF
TRBJ2-7 TRBV6-5 CASSYTTGFYEQYF
TRBJ1-2 TRBV6-5 CASSYSQGSYGYTF
TRBJ2-7 TRBV7-9 CSSSPAMGLAGYEQYF
TRBJ1-2 TRBV7-8 CASSPETNRANYGYTF
TRBJ2-7 TRBV11-2 CASRTGAYEQYF
TRBJ2-2 TRBV7-2 CASSSPRGGAGTGELFF
TRBJ1-5 TRBV15 CATSRDRDKILGQPQHF
TRBJ2-5 TRBV19 CASSISGGRETQYF
TRBJ1-2 TRBV28 CASSGSSPGTANNYGYTF
TRBJ1-1 TRBV6-6 CASSFPGLSRGTEAFF
TRBJ1-3 TRBV2 CASSEGGSGNTIYF
TRBJ2-7 TRBV7-2 CASSSPGQGLYEQYF
TRBJ1-1 TRBV2 CASSGRRAFF
TRBJ1-4 TRBV5-6 CASSLRMGWEKLFF
TRBJ1-1 TRBV5-6 CASSPDRKPLEAFF
TRBJ2-1 TRBV4-1 CASSPLSGSYNEQFF
TRBJ1-3 TRBV9 CASSGRGSGNTIYF
TRBJ2-1 TRBV28 CASSPVLSGGIHEQFF
TRBJ2-3 TRBV5-1 CASSLVSPGGTDTQYF
TRBJ1-1 TRBV6-5 CASSYSTGTGAEAFF
TRBJ2-7 TRBV5-4 CASSLTDRLEQYF
TRBJ1-1 TRBV7-2 CASSMTGAKAFF
TRBJ2-7 TRBV28 CASSSYSGVNPPYEQYF
TRBJ2-5 TRBV20-1 CSARAGETQYF
TRBJ2-7 TRBV5-4 CAGSARGASYEQYF
TRBJ2-5 TRBV7-3 CASSPFGGRETQYF
TRBJ1-5 TRBV6-1 CASSDQISNQPQHF
TRBJ2-1 TRBV5-1 CASSLFRAGAIYNEQFF
TRBJ1-5 TRBV27 CASSFRGADQPQHF
TRBJ2-3 TRBV12-5 CASGSQGGTDTQYF
TRBJ1-6 TRBV30 CAWTFLNSPLHF
TRBJ1-5 TRBV12-2 CASRPQRDGGQPQHF
TRBJ2-2 TRBV6-4 CASSERTGDTGELFF
TRBJ1-2 TRBV7-2 CASSLGGFNYGYTF
TRBJ2-7 TRBV29-1 CSVVQGTYEQYF
TRBJ2-6 TRBV7-7 CASSLEVLGPSGANVLTF
TRBJ1-5 TRBV9 CASSAGGNQPQHF
TRBJ2-1 TRBV30 CAWSHGLAVYNEQFF
TRBJ2-7 TRBV6-6 CASSSPGLAFYEQYF
TRBJ2-7 TRBV11-3 CASSLGTGFDEQYF
TRBJ2-7 TRBV11-3 CASSSTTVGTEQYF
TRBJ2-5 TRBV29-1 CSTGQGLETQYF
TRBJ2-3 TRBV7-2 CASSLVQGLYTADTQYF
TRBJ2-7 TRBV29-1 CSVENQEVPYEQYF
TRBJ2-3 TRBV30 CAWNGLAGGPGTDTQYF